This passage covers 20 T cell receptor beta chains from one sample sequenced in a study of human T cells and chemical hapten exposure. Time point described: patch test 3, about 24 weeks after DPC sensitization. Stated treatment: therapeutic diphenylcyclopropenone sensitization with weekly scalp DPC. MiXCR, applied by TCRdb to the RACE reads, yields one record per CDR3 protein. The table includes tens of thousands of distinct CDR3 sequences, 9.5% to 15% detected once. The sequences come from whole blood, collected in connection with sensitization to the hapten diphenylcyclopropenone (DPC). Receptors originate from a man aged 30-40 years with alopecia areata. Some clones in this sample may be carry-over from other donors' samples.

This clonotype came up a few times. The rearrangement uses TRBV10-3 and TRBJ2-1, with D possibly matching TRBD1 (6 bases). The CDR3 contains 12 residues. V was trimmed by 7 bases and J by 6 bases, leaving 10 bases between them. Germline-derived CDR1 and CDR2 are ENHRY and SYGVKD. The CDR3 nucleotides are TGTGCCATCACCAGGGGAGCCAATGAGCAGTTCTTC. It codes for CAITRGANEQFF.

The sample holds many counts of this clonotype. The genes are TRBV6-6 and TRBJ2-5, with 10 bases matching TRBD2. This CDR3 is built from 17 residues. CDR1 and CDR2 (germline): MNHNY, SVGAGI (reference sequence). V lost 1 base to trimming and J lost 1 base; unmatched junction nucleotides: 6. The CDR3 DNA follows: TGTGCCAGCAGTTACTTCCGACTAGCGGGTGCCCAAGAGACCCAGTACTTC. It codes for CASSYFRLAGAQETQYF.

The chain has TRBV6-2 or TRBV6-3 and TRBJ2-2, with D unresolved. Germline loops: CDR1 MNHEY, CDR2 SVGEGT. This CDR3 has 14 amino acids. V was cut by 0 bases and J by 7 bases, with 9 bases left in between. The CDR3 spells CASSYSIGFGELFF. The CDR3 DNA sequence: TGTGCCAGCAGTTACTCGATAGGGTTCGGGGAGCTGTTTTTT.

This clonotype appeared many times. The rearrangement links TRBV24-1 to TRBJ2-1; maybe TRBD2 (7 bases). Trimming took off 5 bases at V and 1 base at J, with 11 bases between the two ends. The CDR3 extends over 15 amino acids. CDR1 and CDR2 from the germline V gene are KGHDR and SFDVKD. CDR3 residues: CATSVRGGSYNEQFF. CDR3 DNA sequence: TGTGCCACCAGTGTAAGGGGGGGATCCTACAATGAGCAGTTCTTC.

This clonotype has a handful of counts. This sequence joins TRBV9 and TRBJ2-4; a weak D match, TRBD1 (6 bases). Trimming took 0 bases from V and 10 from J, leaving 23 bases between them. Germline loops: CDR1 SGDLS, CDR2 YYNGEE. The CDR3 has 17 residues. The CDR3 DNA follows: TGTGCCAGCAGCGTAGAGGAAGGCAGGGGACCCCTGGGGATTCAGTACTTC. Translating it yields CASSVEEGRGPLGIQYF.

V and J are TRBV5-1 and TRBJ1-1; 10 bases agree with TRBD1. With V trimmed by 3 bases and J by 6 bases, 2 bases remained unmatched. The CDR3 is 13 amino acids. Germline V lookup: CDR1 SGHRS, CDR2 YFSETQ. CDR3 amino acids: CASSSDRGPEAFF. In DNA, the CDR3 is TGCGCCAGCAGCTCCGACAGGGGGCCTGAAGCTTTCTTT.

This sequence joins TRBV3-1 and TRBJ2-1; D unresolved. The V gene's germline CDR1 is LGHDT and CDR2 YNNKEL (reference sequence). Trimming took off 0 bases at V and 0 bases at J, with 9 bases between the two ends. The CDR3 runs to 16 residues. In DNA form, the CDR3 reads TGTGCCAGCAGCCAAGATTGGGCCAGCTCCTACAATGAGCAGTTCTTC. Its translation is CASSQDWASSYNEQFF.

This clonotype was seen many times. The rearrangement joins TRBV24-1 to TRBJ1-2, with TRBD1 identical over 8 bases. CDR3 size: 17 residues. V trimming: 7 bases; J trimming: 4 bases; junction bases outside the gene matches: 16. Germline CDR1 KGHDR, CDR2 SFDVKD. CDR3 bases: TGTGCCACCAGAAATACGGGACAGGCGGGCCCTAGCTATGGCTACACCTTC. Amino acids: CATRNTGQAGPSYGYTF.

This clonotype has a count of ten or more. The CDR3 DNA reads TGCAGCGTTGAGTCCGGGACAGGGGCTTCTTGGGAGCAGTTCTTC. Amino acids: CSVESGTGASWEQFF. The gene calls are TRBV29-1 and TRBJ2-1; 10 bases are shared with TRBD1. CDR3 size: 15 residues. Unmatched junction bases numbered 12, after V lost 3 bases and J lost 10 bases. Germline V gene lookup returns CDR1 SQVTM and CDR2 ANQGSEA.

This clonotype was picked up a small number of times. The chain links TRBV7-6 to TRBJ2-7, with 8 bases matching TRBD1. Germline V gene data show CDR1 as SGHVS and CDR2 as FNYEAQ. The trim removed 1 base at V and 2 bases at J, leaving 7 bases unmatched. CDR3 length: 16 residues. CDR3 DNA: TGTGCCAGCAGCTTAGGTTCAGGGGGCTTTGCCTACGAGCAGTACTTC. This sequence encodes CASSLGSGGFAYEQYF.

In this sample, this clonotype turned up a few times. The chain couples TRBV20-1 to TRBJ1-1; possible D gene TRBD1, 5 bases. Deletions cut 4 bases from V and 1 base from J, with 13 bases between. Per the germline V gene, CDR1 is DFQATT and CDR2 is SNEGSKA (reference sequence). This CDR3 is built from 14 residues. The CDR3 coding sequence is TGCAGTGCTAAGTATACAGGAGGGAACACTGAAGCTTTCTTT. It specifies CSAKYTGGNTEAFF.

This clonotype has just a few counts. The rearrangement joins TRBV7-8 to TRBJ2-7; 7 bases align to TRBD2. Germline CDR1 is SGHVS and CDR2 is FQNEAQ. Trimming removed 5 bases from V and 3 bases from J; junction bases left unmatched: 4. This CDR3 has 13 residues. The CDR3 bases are TGTGCCAGCAGCCGGGGGGAAGTCTACGAGCAGTACTTC. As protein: CASSRGEVYEQYF.

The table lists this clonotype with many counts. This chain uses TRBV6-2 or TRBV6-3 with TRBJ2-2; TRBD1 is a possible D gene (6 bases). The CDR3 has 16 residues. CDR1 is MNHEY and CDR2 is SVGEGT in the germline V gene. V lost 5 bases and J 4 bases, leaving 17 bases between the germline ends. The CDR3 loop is CASSTPRTGSTGELFF. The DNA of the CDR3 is TGTGCCAGCAGTACACCGCGAACAGGGTCCACCGGGGAGCTGTTTTTT.

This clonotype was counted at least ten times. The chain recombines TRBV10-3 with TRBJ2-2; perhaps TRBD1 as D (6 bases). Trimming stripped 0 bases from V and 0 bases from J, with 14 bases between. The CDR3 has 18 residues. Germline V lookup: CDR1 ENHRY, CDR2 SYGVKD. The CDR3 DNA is TGTGCCATCAGTGAGTCGGGGCAGGGGAGACCGAACACCGGGGAGCTGTTTTTT. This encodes CAISESGQGRPNTGELFF.

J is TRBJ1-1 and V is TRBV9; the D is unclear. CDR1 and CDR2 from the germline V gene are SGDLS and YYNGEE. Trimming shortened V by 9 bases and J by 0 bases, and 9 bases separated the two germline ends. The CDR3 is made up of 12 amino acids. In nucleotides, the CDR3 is TGTGCCACTCACGCAGTGAACACTGAAGCTTTCTTT. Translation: CATHAVNTEAFF.

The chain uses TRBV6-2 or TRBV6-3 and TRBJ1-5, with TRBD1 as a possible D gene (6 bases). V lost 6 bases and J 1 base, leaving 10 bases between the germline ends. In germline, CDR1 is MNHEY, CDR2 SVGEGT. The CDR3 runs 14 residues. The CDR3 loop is CASSARGSNQPQHF. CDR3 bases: TGTGCCAGCAGCGCCAGGGGCAGCAATCAGCCCCAGCATTTT.

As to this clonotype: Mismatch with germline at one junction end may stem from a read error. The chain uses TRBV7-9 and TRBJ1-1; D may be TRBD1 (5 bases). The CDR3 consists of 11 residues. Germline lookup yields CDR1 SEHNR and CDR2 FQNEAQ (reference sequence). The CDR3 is CASSLTRLGQF. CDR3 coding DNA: TGTGCCAGCAGCTTAACGCGTCTCGGACAATTT.

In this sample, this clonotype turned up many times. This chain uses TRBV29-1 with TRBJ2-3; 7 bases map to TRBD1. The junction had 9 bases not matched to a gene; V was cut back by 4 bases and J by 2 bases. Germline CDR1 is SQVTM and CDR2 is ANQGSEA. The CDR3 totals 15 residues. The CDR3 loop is CSVGSGQLITDTQYF. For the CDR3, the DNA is TGCAGCGTTGGCTCGGGACAGCTTATCACAGATACGCAGTATTTT.

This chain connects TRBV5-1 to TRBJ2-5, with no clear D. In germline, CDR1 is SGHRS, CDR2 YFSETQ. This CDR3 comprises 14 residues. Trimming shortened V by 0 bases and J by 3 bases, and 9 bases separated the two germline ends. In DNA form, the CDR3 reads TGCGCCAGCAGCTTGGGCCCAGGAGAAGAGACCCAGTACTTC. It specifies CASSLGPGEETQYF.

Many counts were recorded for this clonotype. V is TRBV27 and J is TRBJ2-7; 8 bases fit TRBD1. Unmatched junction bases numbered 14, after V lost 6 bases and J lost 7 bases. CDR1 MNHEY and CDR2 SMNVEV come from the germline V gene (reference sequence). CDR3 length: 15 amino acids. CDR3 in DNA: TGTGCCAGCAGCCAGGGTGCAGGGGGCTTGGGGGAGCAGTACTTC. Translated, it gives CASSQGAGGLGEQYF.